This TCR beta chain was recorded in a study of identical twins. This clonotype came up many times. A universal primer site arose from template switching, and cDNA bore unique molecular identifiers. TCRdb reprocessed the 5' RACE reads via MiXCR and lists one record per CDR3 protein. The sample carries around 280,000 distinct CDR3 sequences, about 8.1% recorded once. The length of the CDR3 is 17 residues. V shed 2 bases and J shed 4 bases, with 18 bases lying between them. Germline-derived CDR1 and CDR2 are SGHVS and FQNEAQ. This same sample was also taken into another study, of yellow fever vaccine responses in identical twins.

The sequencing sample was made of memory (CD45RO+) T cells sorted from blood. This receptor was taken from a woman under 30 in good health. The chain employs TRBV7-8 and TRBJ2-1, with TRBD1 as a possible D gene (6 bases). The CDR3 is CASSLSPGTTAYNEQFF. In DNA form, the CDR3 reads TGTGCCAGCAGCTTAAGCCCCGGGACAACGGCATACAATGAGCAGTTCTTC.